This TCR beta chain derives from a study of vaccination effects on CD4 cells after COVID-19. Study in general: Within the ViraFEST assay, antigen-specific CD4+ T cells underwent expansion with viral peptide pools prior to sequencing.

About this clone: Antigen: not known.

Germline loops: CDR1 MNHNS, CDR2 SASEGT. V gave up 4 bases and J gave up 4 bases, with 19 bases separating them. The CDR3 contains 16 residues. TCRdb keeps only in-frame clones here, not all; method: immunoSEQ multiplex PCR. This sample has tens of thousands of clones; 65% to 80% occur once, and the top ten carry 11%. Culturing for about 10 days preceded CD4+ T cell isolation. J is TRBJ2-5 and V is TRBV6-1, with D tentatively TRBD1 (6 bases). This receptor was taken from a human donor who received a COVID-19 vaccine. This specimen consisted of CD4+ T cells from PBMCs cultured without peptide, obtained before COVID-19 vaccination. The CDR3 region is CASSAMEQGRGETQYF. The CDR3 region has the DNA TGTGCCAGCAGTGCAATGGAACAGGGTAGGGGAGAGACCCAGTACTTC.